This TCR beta chain originates from a study of beta chain features in type 1 diabetes. Study as a whole: There was similarity between patients and healthy donors in age, gender and cell yields. Overall study results and limits: There were fewer insertions and more deletions at the VDJ junctions of type 1 diabetes patients. Type 1 diabetes patients had moderately but significantly shorter TCRB CDR3s in all four CD4+ subsets.

Each population that was sorted was more than 95% pure. This clone was observed a handful of times. The target antigen is unknown. What was sequenced were expressed TCRB transcripts, since all of the isolated RNA had been reverse transcribed. The data were produced by immunoSEQ multiplex PCR, yet TCRdb's version contains in-frame clones alone and is incomplete. Among around 190,000 clones, roughly an eighth were seen once, and the ten largest hold 0.62%. With 4 bases clipped from V and 5 bases from J, the junction kept 6 bases outside the gene matches. From germline, CDR1 is MDHEN and CDR2 SYDVKM. This CDR3 is 14 amino acids long.

The sequenced material came from central memory CD4+ T cells from blood. The genes are TRBV28 and TRBJ2-7, with 9 bases that match TRBD1. The TCR originated in a woman under 30 in good health. The CDR3 spells CASSWDRVSHEQYF. The DNA of the CDR3 is TGTGCCAGCAGTTGGGACAGGGTTAGCCACGAGCAGTACTTC.